This TCR beta chain was retrieved from a study of T-cell memory formation after mild COVID-19. Points from the study as a whole: A subset of responding clones appeared in pre-infection memory, suggesting cross-reactive memory joined. CD4+ contracting clones were found mainly in CM and EM, and CD8+ ones in EMRA. Later expanders leaned toward CD4+, whereas clones contracting from day 15 to 85 were balanced CD4/CD8.

Each CDR3 protein gets one entry after TCRdb re-called the 5' RACE reads with MiXCR. The data hold under 250,000 distinct CDR3 sequences, with roughly 9.4% observed a single time. This clonotype appeared a few times. As yet, its antigen is unknown. The CDR3 covers 12 residues. Per germline, CDR1 DFQATT and CDR2 SNEGSKA (reference sequence). Trimming took 3 bases from V and 6 from J, leaving 8 bases between them. The sequence was collected from a man aged 18-30 years who had mild COVID-19 (a few samples of this study predate the infection). Cell type and time point are not known. Sequencing was done on a sample of PBMCs or a T cell subset sorted from them (not recorded which). V usage is TRBV20-1 and J usage is TRBJ2-2; D ambiguous. The CDR3: CSASRLAGELFF. The CDR3, as DNA: TGCAGTGCTAGCCGTCTAGCCGGGGAGCTGTTTTTT.